This T cell receptor (beta chain) was obtained from a study of T cell changes during pregnancy in multiple sclerosis. Produced via immunoSEQ multiplex PCR; TCRdb's table is partial and in-frame only. Here the sample spans some 40,000 clones, over 80% being singletons. The TCR originated in a female donor with multiple sclerosis, enrolled in a pregnancy study. Sequenced material: peripheral blood.

The CDR3 DNA reads TGCGCCAGCAGCCTTGGGACAGGGGGCTCGGAAGGCTACACCTTC. Amino acid sequence: CASSLGTGGSEGYTF. The gene calls are TRBV5-1 and TRBJ1-2; TRBD1 agrees at 12 bases. This CDR3 has 15 amino acids. Germline V gene lookup returns CDR1 SGHRS and CDR2 YFSETQ. The ends lost 4 bases at V and 8 bases at J; junction bases unmatched: 9.